This T cell receptor (beta chain) appears in the sequencing data of a study of blood T cell repertoires in COVID-19. On the study more broadly: Some COVID-19 samples were acute and others convalescent; all came from the United States, Italy and Spain. Sources were T cells, B-cell-depleted T cells, or PBMCs; the material itself was cDNA or gDNA.

Enrolled during active infection, Seattle patients were then followed longitudinally. This clone was recorded a few times. As originally analysed: Quantification of nucleated cells was approximated via reference gene primer amplification. Repertoires were generated with immunoSEQ multiplex PCR, while TCRdb's copy carries only in-frame clones and drops some. For V, J and clone size, that table is used; D and trimming come from the DNA. Of 150,000 or so clones listed, 70% to 90% were seen once; the top ten hold 5% to 6%. This sequence was found in a woman aged 45-59 years with COVID-19, enrolled during active disease. The sequencing sample was made of peripheral blood.

In DNA form, the CDR3 reads TGTGCCAGCAATAATCCTGGAAACACCATATATTTT. It is translated as CASNNPGNTIYF. The chain employs TRBV6-5 and TRBJ1-3; no clear D gene. V shed 7 bases and J shed 2 bases, with 6 bases lying between them. CDR1 MNHEY and CDR2 SVGAGI come from the germline V gene. The CDR3 is made up of 12 amino acids.